The rows below give T cell receptor beta chains drawn from one sample of a study of T cell changes during pregnancy in multiple sclerosis. Profiling relied on immunoSEQ multiplex PCR, and the TCRdb table lists in-frame clones only, not all of them. The data hold 30,000 or so clones, with 80% to 90% observed a single time. This sample comprised CD8+ T cells from peripheral blood mononuclear cells, obtained in the third trimester of pregnancy. The origin of the receptors is a female donor with multiple sclerosis, enrolled in a pregnancy study. CDR3s include the opening cysteine and the closing phenylalanine or tryptophan. The D gene is left open where the match is weak. A clone size is listed for some rows: how often the clone was seen (once, few, many), or a class if it is expanded.

v_gene	j_gene	d_gene	abundance	CDR3aa
TRBV27	TRBJ1-2	TRBD1	NA	CASSFLGTGGGGGYTF
TRBV28	TRBJ2-7	NA	NA	CASSLELATYEQYF
TRBV27	TRBJ1-1	NA	NA	CASSLVRNTEAFF
TRBV7-9	TRBJ2-7	TRBD2	NA	CASRGTSGVEQYF
TRBV6-4	TRBJ2-3	TRBD2	NA	CASSASGGSTDTQYF
TRBV27	TRBJ2-4	NA	NA	CASRAGTNIQYF
TRBV9	TRBJ1-2	TRBD1	NA	CASSFRQGADYGYTF
TRBV2	TRBJ2-3	TRBD2	NA	CASTRLAGSTDTQYF
TRBV27	TRBJ1-5	TRBD1	NA	CASSPGQNNQPQHF
TRBV27	TRBJ2-5	NA	NA	CASSLFLGGEKTQYF
TRBV5-8	TRBJ2-1	NA	once	CASSPTSTEQFF
TRBV19	TRBJ1-1	TRBD1	NA	CASSIGRQGGTFF
TRBV5-1	TRBJ2-7	NA	NA	CASSLGRSYEQYF
TRBV7-9	TRBJ2-1	TRBD2	once	CASSPLYRTSGSYNEQFF
TRBV28	TRBJ1-1	TRBD1	NA	CASSFVPSGTGRINTEAFF
TRBV7-3	TRBJ2-1	NA	NA	CASSSLVQFF
TRBV6-6	TRBJ2-1	NA	NA	CASSPQVLYNEQFF
TRBV13	TRBJ1-1	NA	NA	CASSLRERRAAFF
TRBV9	TRBJ2-7	NA	NA	CASSVTASHEQYF
TRBV30	TRBJ2-5	NA	NA	CASRGAGETQYF
TRBV13	TRBJ2-3	NA	NA	CASSFRGARGADTQYF
TRBV25-1	TRBJ1-5	NA	NA	CASSDSLNQPQHF
TRBV6-1	TRBJ2-1	TRBD2	NA	CASSGAWSGRAGNEQFF
TRBV29-1	TRBJ1-2	NA	NA	CSVDHRAPYGYTF
TRBV19	TRBJ1-1	NA	NA	CASSGKKAFF
TRBV5-4	TRBJ1-1	TRBD1	NA	CASSSGTGYLPSEAFF
TRBV7-9	TRBJ2-1	NA	NA	CASSLGDISYNEQFF
TRBV9	TRBJ1-5	NA	few	CASSAWGGDQPQHF